The present entry profiles one TCR beta chain with its context. Germline V gives CDR1 SGHNT, CDR2 YENEEA. CDR3 length: 14 amino acids. The ends lost 7 bases at V and 7 bases at J; junction bases unmatched: 11. The sample comes from a study of fetal regulatory T cell absence and autoimmunity. The data were produced by immunoSEQ multiplex PCR, yet TCRdb's version contains in-frame clones alone and is incomplete. Of some 87,000 clones in the sample, 60% to 80% were seen once. The clonotype comes from a male donor with IPEX syndrome. The sample was pancreas tissue. The rearrangement uses TRBV11-3 and TRBJ2-7, with TRBD2 matching 9 bases. CDR3 sequence: CASKKRAGGFEQYF. The CDR3 coding sequence is TGTGCCAGCAAAAAAAGAGCGGGGGGCTTTGAGCAGTACTTC.